Listed below are T cell receptor beta chains from one sample, sequenced in a study of shared clonotypes between healthy human individuals. The table came from immunoSEQ multiplex PCR; TCRdb's copy has only in-frame clones and leaves some out. The table lists about 2 million clones, approximately 95% of them singletons, with 0.13% in the top ten. The sequencing input was naive CD4+ T cells sorted from blood. These receptors all stem from a man aged 18 to 30 in good health. CDR3s include the opening cysteine and the closing phenylalanine or tryptophan. The D gene is left open where the match is weak. Part of the rows lack a size; the others show once, few, many or a class for expanded clones.

J | D | V | size | DNA | CDR3
TRBJ2-5 | . | TRBV18 | . | TGTGCCAGCCGTGGACAGCAAGAGACCCAGTACTTC | CASRGQQETQYF
TRBJ2-7 | TRBD1 | TRBV6-5 | . | TGTGCCAGCAGCCCTGAGGACAGGGTAGGGTACGAGCAGTACTTC | CASSPEDRVGYEQYF
TRBJ2-7 | . | TRBV6-1 | . | TGTGCCAGCAGTGAACAGGGGATCTCCTACGAGCAGTACTTC | CASSEQGISYEQYF
TRBJ2-7 | TRBD1 | TRBV6-5 | once | TGTGCCAGCAGCAAAGGACAGGGTCCCTACGAGCAGTACTTC | CASSKGQGPYEQYF
TRBJ1-5 | . | TRBV7-2 | . | TGTGCCAGCAGCCCATCCTTGGGGGCCCTAGTGGCCCAGCATTTT | CASSPSLGALVAQHF
TRBJ2-7 | TRBD2 | TRBV11-3 | . | TGTGCCAGCAGCTTAACCCTAGCGGGAGTCCCCTACGAGCAGTACTTC | CASSLTLAGVPYEQYF
TRBJ2-1 | . | TRBV7-2 | . | TGTGCCAGCAGCCCCGCACGTCCGAAAAGGAGCAATGAGCAGTTCTTC | CASSPARPKRSNEQFF
TRBJ2-7 | TRBD2 | TRBV5-4 | . | TGTGCCAGCAGCATAGCGGGGGGTGGAGAGCAGTACTTC | CASSIAGGGEQYF
TRBJ2-7 | TRBD2 | TRBV27 | . | TGTGCCAGCAGCAAGGCTGGGGGGGTGGGCTACGAGCAGTACTTC | CASSKAGGVGYEQYF
TRBJ2-3 | . | TRBV5-1 | . | TGCGCCAGCTCCCCGGCGGCGGGCAAAATGGATACGCAGTATTTT | CASSPAAGKMDTQYF
TRBJ1-6 | TRBD1 | TRBV7-8 | once | TGTGCCAGCAGCATGGGACAGGGGTATAATTCACCCCTCCACTTT | CASSMGQGYNSPLHF
TRBJ1-2 | TRBD1 | TRBV18 | . | TGTGCCAGCTCACTCGGGACAGGGGGCCCCTATGGCTACACCTTC | CASSLGTGGPYGYTF
TRBJ1-2 | . | TRBV10-3 | few | TGTGCCATCGGCCCCGACAGTGGCTACACCTTC | CAIGPDSGYTF
TRBJ1-2 | TRBD1 | TRBV9 | . | TGTGCCAGATCCTTGGGACAGCCAGTATGGTCTGGCTACACCTTC | CARSLGQPVWSGYTF
TRBJ2-7 | TRBD1 | TRBV6-5 | . | TGTGCCGCTGTGGACAGGGACTCCTACGAGCAGTACTTC | CAAVDRDSYEQYF
TRBJ1-6 | . | TRBV6-1 | once | TGTGCCAGCAGTTTTGGCAGTGATAATTCACCCCTCCACTTT | CASSFGSDNSPLHF
TRBJ2-3 | TRBD2 | TRBV10-1 | . | TGCGCCAGCAGACTAGCGGGGGTTAGCACAGATACGCAGTATTTT | CASRLAGVSTDTQYF
TRBJ2-3 | TRBD1 | TRBV11-3 | . | TGTGCCAGCAGCTTAGGACAGGGGGACACAGATACGCAGTATTTT | CASSLGQGDTDTQYF
TRBJ2-3 | TRBD2 | TRBV5-6 | . | TGTGCCAGCAGCTTGTATAAGCGGGGGGCAGTCACAGATACGCAGTATTTT | CASSLYKRGAVTDTQYF
TRBJ2-1 | TRBD2 | TRBV18 | few | TGTGCCAGCTCACCACTAGCGGGAGGGTACAATGAGCAGTTCTTC | CASSPLAGGYNEQFF
TRBJ2-1 | . | TRBV5-6 | . | TGTGCCAGCAGCTTGGGGTTGCCCGGGCAGTTCTTC | CASSLGLPGQFF
TRBJ1-2 | . | TRBV4-1 | . | TGCGCCACCAAAGTAGCTGATGGCTACACCTTC | CATKVADGYTF
TRBJ1-5 | TRBD1 | TRBV28 | . | TGTGCCAGCAGTCTGACAGGGGGCTCTAATCAGCCCCAGCATTTT | CASSLTGGSNQPQHF
TRBJ1-5 | . | TRBV5-6 | . | TGTGCCAGCAGCTTGGGATCATTGTCCAATCAGCCCCAGCATTTT | CASSLGSLSNQPQHF